A selection of T cell receptor beta chains follows, all from one sample in a study of T cells in Graves' hyperthyroidism and ophthalmopathy. TCRdb re-called the multiplex PCR reads with MiXCR, one entry per CDR3 protein. The sample shows more than 350,000 distinct CDR3 sequences, approximately 14% of them seen only once. Specimen: blood. The receptors shown here come from a woman aged 55-70 years with Graves' ophthalmopathy. Each CDR3 is given with its conserved first and last residue. A D gene is named only where the DNA matches it firmly. Size is omitted from some rows. Given values are once, few, many or a class for expanded clones.

.,TRBV5-1,TRBJ2-2,17,TRBD1,TGCGCCAGCAGCTGGACCGGGACAGGGGCCTCTGGAGGGGAGCTGTTTTTT,CASSWTGTGASGGELFF
many,TRBV30,TRBJ2-7,13,.,TGTGCCTGGAGTGTAGGCAGTTCCTACGAGCAGTACTTC,CAWSVGSSYEQYF
many,TRBV7-2,TRBJ1-3,16,.,TGTGCCAGCAGCTTAGCGGGGCTCTCCTCTGGAAACACCATATATTTT,CASSLAGLSSGNTIYF
many,TRBV7-9,TRBJ2-7,16,TRBD1,TGTGCCAGCAGCTTAGAGGGGGACAGGCCCTCCTACGAGCAGTACTTC,CASSLEGDRPSYEQYF
many,TRBV12-3/TRBV12-4,TRBJ2-5,13,TRBD2,TGTGCCAGCAGACGGACTAGCGGTTCAACCCAGTACTTC,CASRRTSGSTQYF
.,TRBV5-1,TRBJ1-2,14,.,TGCGCCAGCAGCTTAACTACAAATAACTATGGCTACACCTTC,CASSLTTNNYGYTF
.,TRBV6-4,TRBJ2-2,13,.,TGTGCCAGCAGTGAAGCAATGTCCGGGGAGCTGTTTTTT,CASSEAMSGELFF
many,TRBV20-1,TRBJ2-7,17,TRBD1,TGCAGTGCTAGCGCCCTCGGACAGGGGCAATCCCCCTACGAGCAGTACTTC,CSASALGQGQSPYEQYF
.,TRBV28,TRBJ2-7,13,.,TGTGCCACCCGATCGGAAGATGGTTACGAGCAGTACTTC,CATRSEDGYEQYF
many,TRBV12-3/TRBV12-4,TRBJ2-3,16,.,TGTGCCAGCAGTTCCCGTGTTGTCGCAAGCACAGATACGCAGTATTTT,CASSSRVVASTDTQYF
many,TRBV7-8,TRBJ2-3,16,TRBD2,TGTGCCAGCAGCTCTGGACTAGCGGGGAGCACAGATACGCAGTATTTT,CASSSGLAGSTDTQYF
many,TRBV7-2,TRBJ1-4,16,.,TGTGCCAGCAGCCCCCTTAGGGATCGGCGGAATGAAAAACTGTTTTTT,CASSPLRDRRNEKLFF
few,TRBV18,TRBJ1-2,13,TRBD1,TGTGCCAGCTCCCAAGACAGGGCTTACGGCTACACCTTC,CASSQDRAYGYTF
many,TRBV2,TRBJ2-3,14,TRBD1,TGTGCCAGCAGCCGGGACAGGGTCACAGATACGCAGTATTTT,CASSRDRVTDTQYF
few,TRBV5-6,TRBJ2-5,14,.,TGTGCCAGCAGCTCTGCCCCGACAGGACAGACCCAGTACTTC,CASSSAPTGQTQYF
many,TRBV11-1,TRBJ2-5,16,TRBD1,TGTGCCAGCAGCTCCCGGGACAGGGTATTCGGAGAGACCCAGTACTTC,CASSSRDRVFGETQYF
many,TRBV4-1,TRBJ2-3,14,TRBD1,TGCGCCAGCAGCCAAATACAGGGGACAGATACGCAGTATTTT,CASSQIQGTDTQYF